The clone carrying this TCR beta chain was counted a few times. Antigen specificity is unknown. The entry originates in a study of beta chain features in type 1 diabetes. For the study at large: Healthy donors resembled patients in age, gender and cell yields. Study-level points and caveats: Equally in patients and controls, PCR might preferentially amplify shorter templates. Fewer insertions but more deletions were seen at VDJ junctions in type 1 diabetes patients.

Markers CD45RO/CCR7/CD25/CD127/CD95/CD27 served to sort CD4+ naive, central memory, regulatory and stem cell-like memory cells. Of the isolated RNA, all was reverse transcribed, and so the sequenced material was expressed TCRB transcripts. Assay used: immunoSEQ multiplex PCR; TCRdb lists only in-frame clones, some missing. Here the sample spans roughly 350,000 clones, 8% to 13% being singletons. V lost 4 bases, J lost 12 bases, and 11 bases stayed unmatched. CDR3 length: 14 residues. The germline gives CDR1 SGHDN, CDR2 FVKESK. The chain couples TRBV14 to TRBJ1-4; 7 bases are shared with TRBD1. This receptor was obtained from a woman aged 30 to 39 in good health. Sequenced input: naive CD4+ T cells from blood. CDR3 DNA sequence: TGTGCCAGCAGCCCCACCCTACAGGGGCGAGAACTGTTTTTT. Translated: CASSPTLQGRELFF.